Listed below are T cell receptor beta chains from one sample, sequenced in a study of shared clonotypes between healthy human individuals. Here immunoSEQ multiplex PCR was the method, and the copy in TCRdb shows in-frame clones only, minus some. The sample holds 560,000 or so clones, about 96% seen once. Sequencing was carried out using naive CD8+ T cells sorted from blood. These receptors originate from a young woman in good health. Each CDR3 is given without its conserved first and last residue. D genes are given only for firm matches.

v_call	j_call	d_call	cdr3_aa
TRBV29-1	TRBJ2-1	-	SVEAGHDNEQF
TRBV5-1	TRBJ2-1	TRBD2	ASSLDSSGRFVEQF
TRBV2	TRBJ1-3	-	ATGGKGKYSGNTIY
TRBV5-1	TRBJ2-2	-	ASSLGVTAPSSGELF
TRBV7-6	TRBJ2-3	-	ASSPGGTDTQY
TRBV29-1	TRBJ2-3	-	SVLLLSTQY
TRBV2	TRBJ1-5	-	ATQDGGNQPQH
TRBV19	TRBJ2-1	-	ASSIVQVDEQF
TRBV4-2	TRBJ2-7	TRBD1	ASSPLGDRGNYEQY
TRBV5-4	TRBJ1-1	-	ASSFQGAGTEAF
TRBV10-2	TRBJ2-7	-	ASSESGTPFYEQY
TRBV13	TRBJ2-5	-	ASSLKGGGDETQY
TRBV27	TRBJ1-2	-	ASQADPSGGYT
TRBV13	TRBJ2-3	-	ASSLSSDTQY
TRBV19	TRBJ2-1	TRBD2	ASSPASGGYNEQF
TRBV7-8	TRBJ2-3	TRBD2	ASSLGWASGRGPDTQY
TRBV27	TRBJ2-2	TRBD1	ASSPGTGAHTGELF
TRBV18	TRBJ2-1	-	ASETTSYNEQF
TRBV5-6	TRBJ2-3	TRBD2	ASSLRLAGVTDTQY
TRBV30	TRBJ2-2	-	AWSGEGVTGELF
TRBV5-4	TRBJ2-2	TRBD2	ASSTGTSGMNTGELF
TRBV5-1	TRBJ2-5	TRBD1	ASSLAGGEETQY
TRBV2	TRBJ2-7	-	ASGAYEQY
TRBV11-2	TRBJ2-7	-	ASSLGVDHEQY
TRBV28	TRBJ1-3	-	ASSLSRSSGNTIY
TRBV5-1	TRBJ2-1	-	ASSPDDSYSYNEQF
TRBV10-1	TRBJ2-7	-	ASSESTGASYEQY
TRBV4-1	TRBJ1-3	-	ASSQDSREGNTIY
TRBV9	TRBJ2-5	-	ASSVGGGGETQY
TRBV2	TRBJ2-7	TRBD1	ASSAARQGFVEQY
TRBV4-2	-	TRBD2	ASSPTGLAGVEQY
TRBV15	TRBJ2-1	-	ATSREAPHYNEQF
TRBV10-3	TRBJ2-2	TRBD1	AISDGQGNEDGELF
TRBV27	TRBJ2-5	-	ASSSGHPHGQETQY
TRBV27	TRBJ1-5	-	ASSSSAAEEH
TRBV27	TRBJ2-2	TRBD1	ASSAPGQGVAGELF
TRBV28	TRBJ1-3	-	ASSLLVSGNTIY
TRBV27	TRBJ2-7	-	ASSFGASYEQY
TRBV19	TRBJ2-7	TRBD2	ASSISSSGGTYEQY
TRBV7-6	TRBJ1-1	-	ASSLEGPWDTEAF
TRBV9	TRBJ2-3	-	ASSVDSSGRDTDTQY
TRBV19	TRBJ2-3	TRBD2	ASSTRLAGADTQY
TRBV27	TRBJ2-7	TRBD2	ASRSFSGSLDEQY
TRBV19	TRBJ2-7	-	ASSIGGPLHEQY
TRBV19	TRBJ2-3	TRBD1	ASSIGRGRTDTQY
TRBV7-3	TRBJ2-7	TRBD1	ASSLATGGIYEQY
TRBV9	TRBJ2-7	-	ASSVGGGHEQY
TRBV28	TRBJ2-1	TRBD2	ASNPAGPYNEQF
TRBV28	TRBJ1-1	TRBD1	ASSPGGNTEAF
TRBV10-1	TRBJ2-3	TRBD2	ASSLETSDSTDTQY
TRBV27	TRBJ2-7	-	ASSPLLGYEQY